This T cell receptor beta chain appears in the sequencing data of a study of blood T cell repertoires in COVID-19. Study information: Material from acute and convalescent COVID-19 was sourced from the United States, Italy and Spain. Sources were T cells, B-cell-depleted T cells, or PBMCs; the material itself was cDNA or gDNA.

In the source study's methods: For nucleated cells, counts were estimated from reference gene primer amplification. Some clones are missing from TCRdb's copy, which holds only in-frame ones; the method was immunoSEQ multiplex PCR. That table supplies the V and J calls and clone size; D and trimming were determined from the DNA. The repertoire has tens of thousands of clones, 88% of them found once; the top ten carry under 2%. Germline V gene sequence: CDR1 MNHEY, CDR2 SMNVEV (reference sequence). The CDR3 is 14 residues long. With V trimmed by 6 bases and J by 4 bases, 5 bases remained unmatched. Sample: peripheral blood. The origin of this receptor is an elderly woman with active or convalescent COVID-19. J is TRBJ1-3 and V is TRBV27, with TRBD1 identical over 8 bases. For the CDR3, the DNA is TGTGCCAGCAGCGCAAACAGGGGGGGAAACACCATATATTTT. It specifies CASSANRGGNTIYF.